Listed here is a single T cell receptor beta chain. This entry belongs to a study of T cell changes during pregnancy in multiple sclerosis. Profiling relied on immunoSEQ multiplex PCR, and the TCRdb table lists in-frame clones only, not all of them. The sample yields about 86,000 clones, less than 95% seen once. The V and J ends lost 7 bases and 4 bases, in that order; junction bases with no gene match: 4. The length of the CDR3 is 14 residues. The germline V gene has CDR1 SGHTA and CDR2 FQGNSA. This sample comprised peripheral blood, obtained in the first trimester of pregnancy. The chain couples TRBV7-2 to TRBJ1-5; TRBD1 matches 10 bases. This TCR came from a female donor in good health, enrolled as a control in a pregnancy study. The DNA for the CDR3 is TGTGCCAGCAAACGGGACAGGGGTAATCAGCCCCAGCATTTT. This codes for CASKRDRGNQPQHF.